This passage covers 22 T cell receptor beta chains from one sample sequenced in a study of T cell responses to AZD1222 COVID-19 vaccine. Clones were read by immunoSEQ multiplex PCR, and TCRdb kept only the in-frame ones, dropping some. Of 100,000 to 150,000 clones detected, around 82% appear once; the ten largest clones hold approximately 6.6%. The sample here was peripheral blood, taken on day 0 of AZD1222 vaccination. These receptors originate from an adult in good health.

The V gene is TRBV29-1, the J gene TRBJ1-2; D ambiguous. CDR3 length: 13 residues. Trimming took 3 bases from V and 1 from J, leaving 9 bases between them. Germline lookup yields CDR1 SQVTM and CDR2 ANQGSEA. Here the CDR3 reads CSVEYGDNYGYTF. The CDR3 DNA reads as TGCAGCGTTGAGTACGGCGATAACTATGGCTACACCTTC.

The gene calls are TRBV5-1 and TRBJ1-1, with 7 positions matching TRBD1. Germline CDR1 and CDR2: SGHRS and YFSETQ. The CDR3 has 16 residues. Losses at the gene ends were 4 bases for V and 0 bases for J; bases not matched to a gene: 9. The CDR3 nucleotides read TGCGCCAGCAGCCGATCGACAGGGACTATGAACACTGAAGCTTTCTTT. Protein: CASSRSTGTMNTEAFF. The variable domain in full, with the rest retrieved from reference TRBV5-1 and TRBJ1-1, is KAGVTQTPRYLIKTRGQQVTLSCSPISGHRSVSWYQQTPGQGLQFLFEYFSETQRNKGNFPGRFSGRQFSNSRSEMNVSTLELGDSALYLCASSRSTGTMNTEAFFGQGTRLTVV.

The chain combines TRBV5-4 with TRBJ1-2; D may be TRBD1 (5 bases). V shed 0 bases and J shed 3 bases, with 12 bases lying between them. Germline CDR1 and CDR2: SGHNT and YYREEE (reference sequence). CDR3 size: 15 residues. The CDR3 bases are TGTGCCAGCAGCTTGGGCGGGCAGGGTCACTATGGCTACACCTTC. It encodes CASSLGGQGHYGYTF.

V gene TRBV7-6 combines with J gene TRBJ1-3, with a weak D call TRBD1 (5 bases). CDR1 SGHVS and CDR2 FNYEAQ come from the germline V gene. V gave up 3 bases and J gave up 4 bases, with 10 bases separating them. This CDR3 region has 14 residues. The DNA of the CDR3 is TGTGCCAGCAGCTTTGGGGGTAGCGGAAACACCATATATTTT. As protein: CASSFGGSGNTIYF. The full variable domain, its missing parts supplied by reference TRBV7-6 and TRBJ1-3, is GAGVSQSPRYKVTKRGQDVALRCDPISGHVSLYWYRQALGQGPEFLTYFNYEAQQDKSGLPNDRFSAERPEGSISTLTIQRTEQRDSAMYRCASSFGGSGNTIYFGEGSWLTVV.

This sequence joins TRBV5-4 and TRBJ2-2; 7 bases line up with TRBD2. Germline CDR1 reads SGHNT; CDR2 reads YYREEE (reference sequence). The CDR3 sequence is 15 residues long. The junction had 8 bases not matched to a gene; V was cut back by 4 bases and J by 5 bases. CDR3 nucleotide sequence: TGTGCCAGCAGCCTTCTTGGCGGGGGTACCGGGGAGCTGTTTTTT. Protein: CASSLLGGGTGELFF.

The chain joins TRBV28 to TRBJ1-1; 7 nucleotides agree with TRBD1. Looked up from germline, CDR1 is MDHEN and CDR2 is SYDVKM. The CDR3 totals 15 residues. V lost 6 bases, J lost 4 bases, and 11 bases stayed unmatched. The CDR3 is CASSPVTGDSTEAFF. In DNA, the CDR3 is TGTGCCAGCAGCCCGGTTACAGGGGATAGCACTGAAGCTTTCTTT.

This clone was detected only once. This sequence joins TRBV10-3 and TRBJ2-3; 7 bases align to TRBD1. Losses at the gene ends were 4 bases for V and 3 bases for J; bases not matched to a gene: 7. The length of the CDR3 is 15 residues. Germline CDR1 reads ENHRY; CDR2 reads SYGVKD. This CDR3 is CAISVYFRGTDTQYF. CDR3 DNA sequence: TGTGCCATCAGTGTATACTTCAGGGGGACAGATACGCAGTATTTT.

The chain recombines TRBV7-2 with TRBJ1-6; D might be TRBD1 (5 bases). Germline CDR1 SGHTA, CDR2 FQGNSA. This CDR3 is built from 14 residues. V was cut by 0 bases and J by 9 bases, with 9 bases left in between. CDR3 loop: CASSLAMGRSPLHF. CDR3 coding DNA: TGTGCCAGCAGCTTAGCCATGGGACGTTCACCCCTCCACTTT.

CDR3 residues: CASSLGRRGTGEGYEQYF. CDR3 nucleotide sequence: TGTGCCAGCAGCTTGGGCCGCCGCGGGACAGGGGAAGGCTACGAGCAGTACTTC. The chain recombines TRBV5-4 with TRBJ2-7, with 10 bases that match TRBD1. Looked up from germline, CDR1 is SGHNT and CDR2 is YYREEE (reference sequence). The CDR3 is made up of 18 amino acids. With V trimmed by 0 bases and J by 3 bases, 12 bases remained unmatched.

The V and J genes are TRBV14 and TRBJ1-2; D not certain. This CDR3 region has 13 residues. Looked up from germline, CDR1 is SGHDN and CDR2 is FVKESK. Trimming removed 6 bases at V and 8 bases at J, with 16 bases between. CDR3 residues: CASSPERHGGYTF. The CDR3 DNA follows: TGTGCCAGCAGTCCTGAGAGACATGGAGGCTACACCTTC.

The chain recombines TRBV5-1 with TRBJ1-4; D is unclear. Deletions cut 0 bases from V and 9 bases from J, with 12 bases between. CDR1 is SGHRS and CDR2 is YFSETQ in the germline V gene. The CDR3 has 14 amino acids. The CDR3 coding sequence is TGCGCCAGCAGCTTGGGTCAGGAAAGCAAAAAACTGTTTTTT. The encoded protein is CASSLGQESKKLFF.

This clone was seen only a few times. V and J are TRBV5-4 and TRBJ2-7; TRBD1 matches 7 bases. Trimming cost V 6 bases and J 5 bases; bases outside gene matches: 8. CDR3 length: 13 residues. Germline CDR1 is SGHNT and CDR2 is YYREEE (reference sequence). The CDR3: CASNGDSLNEQYF. The CDR3 DNA reads as TGTGCCAGCAACGGGGACAGTCTCAACGAGCAGTACTTC.

The genes are TRBV6-5 and TRBJ2-7; D remains unclear. CDR1 is MNHEY, CDR2 SVGAGI, per germline. V was shortened by 7 bases and J by 2 bases, with 12 bases between the two germline ends. The CDR3 has 13 residues. CDR3 residues: CASKTSRTYEQYF. In DNA form, the CDR3 reads TGTGCCAGCAAAACAAGCCGGACCTACGAGCAGTACTTC.

CDR3 loop: CASTHKSQPQHF. In DNA form, the CDR3 reads TGTGCCAGCACCCACAAGTCTCAGCCCCAGCATTTT. This chain connects TRBV12-3 or TRBV12-4 to TRBJ1-5; D is undetermined. This CDR3 region has 12 residues. V was trimmed by 7 bases and J by 6 bases, leaving 10 bases between them.

J is TRBJ1-1 and V is TRBV12-3 or TRBV12-4, with a tentative D call TRBD1 (6 bases). This CDR3 contains 13 residues. Trimming removed 6 bases from V and 4 bases from J, with 12 bases in between. The CDR3 DNA follows: TGTGCCAGCAGACCGGGACACTCCACTGAAGCTTTCTTT. Its protein product is CASRPGHSTEAFF.

This chain connects TRBV12-3 or TRBV12-4 to TRBJ1-1; no definite D call. The V gene lost 1 base and the J gene lost 4 bases, with 7 bases spanning the gap. This CDR3 has 13 residues. CDR3 sequence (DNA): TGTGCCAGCAGTTTAGATCGTGGCACTGAAGCTTTCTTT. Translating it yields CASSLDRGTEAFF.

This rearrangement joins TRBV5-1 to TRBJ1-2; D might be TRBD1 (5 bases). CDR3 length equals 17 residues. Germline lookup yields CDR1 SGHRS and CDR2 YFSETQ. Trimming pared 4 bases from V and 4 bases from J, leaving 23 bases between. CDR3 nucleotides: TGCGCCAGCAGCCCTCAGGTGGGGGGTTCCGCTCTCTATGGCTACACCTTC. It specifies CASSPQVGGSALYGYTF.

The rearrangement uses TRBV3-1 (or the pseudogene TRBV3-2) and TRBJ1-2; D unresolved. The V gene's germline CDR1 is LGHDT and CDR2 YNNKEL (reference sequence). The CDR3 is 14 residues long. The germline V and J ends were trimmed by 3 bases and 5 bases, with 13 bases remaining between them. The CDR3 sequence: CASSHGSMLYGYTF. The CDR3 DNA sequence: TGTGCCAGCAGCCACGGGAGTATGCTATATGGCTACACCTTC.

The chain employs TRBV30 and TRBJ1-1; 7 bases fit TRBD1. CDR1 is GTSNPN and CDR2 is SVGIG in the germline V gene (reference sequence). This CDR3 has 11 amino acids. V dropped 7 bases and J dropped 5; count of bases not matched to a gene: 4. In DNA, the CDR3 is TGTGCCTACCAGGGGGGTACTGAAGCTTTCTTT. Translation: CAYQGGTEAFF.

CDR3 residues: CSSEEGVAEAFF. The CDR3 DNA reads as TGCAGCTCGGAGGAGGGGGTCGCTGAAGCTTTCTTT. The chain links TRBV29-1 to TRBJ1-1; tentatively, D is TRBD1 (6 bases). CDR1 and CDR2 (germline): SQVTM, ANQGSEA. The CDR3 consists of 12 residues. The V gene lost 8 bases and the J gene lost 6 bases, with 16 bases spanning the gap.

CDR3 nucleotide sequence: TGTGCCAGCAGTTACAGGGGGCGCGACGAGCAGTACTTC. Protein sequence: CASSYRGRDEQYF. V gene TRBV6-5 combines with J gene TRBJ2-7, with 7 bases fitting TRBD1. V was pared by 2 bases and J by 5 bases, with 3 bases of the junction left unmatched. Germline assignment: CDR1 MNHEY and CDR2 SVGAGI. The CDR3 covers 13 residues.

The chain couples TRBV5-1 to TRBJ2-3, with TRBD2 identical over 7 bases. Germline CDR1 SGHRS, CDR2 YFSETQ. V was clipped by 0 bases and J by 1 base; unmatched bases: 8. This CDR3 has 17 amino acids. The CDR3 coding sequence is TGCGCCAGCAGCTTGGGGGCTAGCGGCGGACGCACAGATACGCAGTATTTT. Protein product: CASSLGASGGRTDTQYF.